The rows below give T cell receptor beta chains drawn from one sample of a study of regulatory T cells in long-lasting Graves disease. TCRdb reanalysed the multiplex PCR reads using MiXCR and keeps one entry per CDR3 protein. The data contain roughly 490,000 distinct CDR3 sequences, approximately 23% of them singletons. Here the sequenced sample was peripheral blood mononuclear cells (PBMCs), taken when the disease was refractory, from a patient treated with antithyroid drugs. These TCRs come from a female donor with Graves disease. Both conserved end residues are part of each CDR3.

j_call v_call cdr3_aa
TRBJ1-5 TRBV20-1 CSAAGTRYSNQPQHF
TRBJ1-1 TRBV6-2/TRBV6-3 CASSYSGGTEAFF
TRBJ2-2 TRBV6-1 CASSKGRGVGELFF
TRBJ1-1 TRBV30 CAWSRPNTEAFF
TRBJ2-2 TRBV29-1 CSVRVYRDTGELFF
TRBJ1-2 TRBV6-1 CASTDLQAGYGYTF
TRBJ1-6 TRBV7-2 CASSLGPPLHF
TRBJ2-7 TRBV7-9 CASSLGGGDPYEQYF
TRBJ2-7 TRBV29-1 CSVEEQYEQYF
TRBJ1-3 TRBV12-3/TRBV12-4 CASSLLNSGNTIYF
TRBJ1-2 TRBV6-1 CASSGEGSYGGYTF
TRBJ1-5 TRBV20-1 CSATRANQPQHF
TRBJ2-7 TRBV12-3/TRBV12-4 CASSPSGRSSYEQYF